These T cell receptor beta chains were read from a single sample in a study of blood T cell repertoires in COVID-19. This table comes from immunoSEQ multiplex PCR, and its TCRdb copy is limited to in-frame clones, with some not included. The profile shows hundreds of thousands of clones, approximately 86% of them singletons. Input material: peripheral blood. Receptors were obtained from a human donor in a cohort sampled during active COVID-19. CDR3s include the opening cysteine and the closing phenylalanine or tryptophan. The D gene is left open where the match is weak. Clone size is shown for a subset of rows, as once, few, many or a class of expanded clone.

v_gene	j_gene	len	d_gene	abundance	CDR3aa	CDR3nt
TRBV18	TRBJ1-5	14	TRBD1	.	CASSGTGGSQPQHF	TGTGCCAGCTCGGGAACAGGGGGTAGTCAGCCCCAGCATTTT
TRBV5-5	TRBJ2-7	13	.	few	CASSREVSYEQYF	TGTGCCAGCAGCCGAGAAGTTTCCTACGAGCAGTACTTC
TRBV10-1	TRBJ2-1	16	.	.	CASSESRGNGYNEQFF	TGCGCCAGCAGTGAGTCAAGGGGAAATGGGTACAATGAGCAGTTCTTC
TRBV30	TRBJ2-5	15	TRBD2	.	CAWSVGSGASETQYF	TGTGCCTGGAGTGTAGGAAGCGGGGCCTCAGAGACCCAGTACTTC
TRBV6-6	TRBJ2-1	14	.	.	CASRLASTYNEQFF	TGTGCCAGCAGGCTAGCGTCAACCTACAATGAGCAGTTCTTC
TRBV7-9	TRBJ2-7	19	TRBD2	.	CASSFRLAGTLRRTAEQYF	TGTGCCAGCAGCTTTCGGCTAGCGGGAACCCTGCGACGTACCGCCGAGCAGTACTTC
TRBV30	TRBJ2-7	15	.	.	CAWSRAKGVGYEQYF	TGTGCCTGGAGTAGGGCGAAAGGGGTTGGGTACGAGCAGTACTTC
TRBV29-1	TRBJ1-1	10	.	.	CSVIRAEAFF	TGCAGCGTCATCAGGGCTGAAGCTTTCTTT
TRBV10-3	TRBJ1-2	15	TRBD1	.	CAISDRGLLHYGYTF	TGTGCCATCAGTGACAGGGGGCTACTTCACTATGGCTACACCTTC
TRBV5-4	TRBJ2-3	15	TRBD2	few	CASRLAGGPTDTQYF	TGTGCCAGCAGATTAGCGGGAGGCCCCACAGATACGCAGTATTTT
TRBV7-2	TRBJ2-3	18	TRBD1	.	CASSWTGPTELSTDTQYF	TGTGCCAGCAGCTGGACAGGCCCCACGGAGCTCTCGACAGATACGCAGTATTTT
TRBV12-3/TRBV12-4	TRBJ2-7	13	.	.	CASSSTPPYEQYF	TGTGCCAGCAGTTCCACACCTCCCTACGAGCAGTACTTC
TRBV9	TRBJ2-5	13	.	few	CASSVGGLETQYF	TGTGCCAGCAGCGTAGGGGGGCTAGAGACCCAGTACTTC
TRBV14	TRBJ2-7	17	TRBD2	.	CASSQEGTSGNWGEQYF	TGTGCCAGCAGCCAAGAAGGGACTAGCGGGAATTGGGGCGAGCAGTACTTC
TRBV11-2	TRBJ1-1	14	TRBD1	.	CASSLDRVGTEAFF	TGTGCCAGCAGCCTGGACAGGGTTGGAACTGAAGCTTTCTTT
TRBV19	TRBJ1-2	13	TRBD1	.	CASSSGTAYGYTF	TGTGCCAGTAGTTCAGGGACAGCCTATGGCTACACCTTC
TRBV6-4	TRBJ2-1	14	TRBD2	.	CASSRLAGQGEQFF	TGTGCCAGCAGTCGACTAGCAGGGCAAGGTGAGCAGTTCTTC
TRBV5-1	TRBJ1-2	15	TRBD1	.	CASSTGQGANYGYTF	TGCGCCAGCAGCACGGGACAGGGGGCTAACTATGGCTACACCTTC
TRBV19	TRBJ2-5	16	TRBD2	.	CASSILPSGNQETQYF	TGTGCCAGTAGTATATTGCCTAGCGGGAACCAAGAGACCCAGTACTTC
TRBV28	TRBJ2-7	17	.	few	CASSLGVEPGPGNEQYF	TGTGCCAGCAGTTTAGGGGTTGAACCCGGGCCAGGGAACGAGCAGTACTTC
TRBV7-9	TRBJ1-5	15	.	.	CASSLDLGADQPQHF	TGTGCCAGCAGCTTAGATTTGGGGGCAGATCAGCCCCAGCATTTT
TRBV10-1	TRBJ2-2	14	.	.	CASSDFAGTGELFF	TGCGCCAGCAGTGATTTTGCGGGCACCGGGGAGCTGTTTTTT
TRBV25-1	TRBJ1-1	16	TRBD1	.	CASSVRTGGINTEAFF	TGTGCCAGCAGTGTACGGACAGGGGGTATAAACACTGAAGCTTTCTTT
TRBV5-1	TRBJ1-1	15	TRBD1	.	CASSLGQGAVTEAFF	TGCGCCAGCAGCTTGGGGCAGGGGGCTGTCACTGAAGCTTTCTTT